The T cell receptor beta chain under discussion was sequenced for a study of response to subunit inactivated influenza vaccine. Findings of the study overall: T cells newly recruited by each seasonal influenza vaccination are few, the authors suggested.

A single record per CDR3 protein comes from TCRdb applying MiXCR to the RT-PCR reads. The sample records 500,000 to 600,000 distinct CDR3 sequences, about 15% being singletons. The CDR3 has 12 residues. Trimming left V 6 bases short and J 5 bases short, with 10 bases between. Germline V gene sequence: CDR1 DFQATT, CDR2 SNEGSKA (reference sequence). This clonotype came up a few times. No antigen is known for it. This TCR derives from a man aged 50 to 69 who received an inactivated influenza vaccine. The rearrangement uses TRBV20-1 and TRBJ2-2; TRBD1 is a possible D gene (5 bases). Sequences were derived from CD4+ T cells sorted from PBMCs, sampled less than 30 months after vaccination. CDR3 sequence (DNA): TGCAGTGCCCCGACAGAAACCGGGGAGCTGTTTTTT. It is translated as CSAPTETGELFF.